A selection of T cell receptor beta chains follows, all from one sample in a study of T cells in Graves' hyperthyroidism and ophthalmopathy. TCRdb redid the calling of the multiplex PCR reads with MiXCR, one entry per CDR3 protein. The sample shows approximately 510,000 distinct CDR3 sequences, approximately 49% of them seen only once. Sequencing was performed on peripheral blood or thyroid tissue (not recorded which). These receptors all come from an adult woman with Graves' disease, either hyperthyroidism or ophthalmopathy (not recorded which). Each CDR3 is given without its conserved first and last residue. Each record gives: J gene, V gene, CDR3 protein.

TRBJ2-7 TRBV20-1 SAMRGQGAKEQY
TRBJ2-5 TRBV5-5 ASSLAGTSGSETQY
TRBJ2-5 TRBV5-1 ASSEAGGHREETQY
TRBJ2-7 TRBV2 ASSGVGESSYEQY
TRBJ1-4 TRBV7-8 ASSSGQGWEKLF
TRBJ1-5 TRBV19 ASSAQALSNQPQH
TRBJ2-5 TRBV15 ATSRDKYQETQY
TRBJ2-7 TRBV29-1 SVEGLDRGEYEQY
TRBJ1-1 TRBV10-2 ASSYRRQGTEAF
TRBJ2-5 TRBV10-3 AISESPSETQY
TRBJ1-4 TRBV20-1 SAPREGVREKLF
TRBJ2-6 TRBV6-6 ASSYSMGDSGANVLT
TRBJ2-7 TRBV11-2 ASSYASADEQY
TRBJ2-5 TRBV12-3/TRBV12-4 ASSTYPSQETQY
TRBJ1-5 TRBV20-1 SAPDRDGQPQH